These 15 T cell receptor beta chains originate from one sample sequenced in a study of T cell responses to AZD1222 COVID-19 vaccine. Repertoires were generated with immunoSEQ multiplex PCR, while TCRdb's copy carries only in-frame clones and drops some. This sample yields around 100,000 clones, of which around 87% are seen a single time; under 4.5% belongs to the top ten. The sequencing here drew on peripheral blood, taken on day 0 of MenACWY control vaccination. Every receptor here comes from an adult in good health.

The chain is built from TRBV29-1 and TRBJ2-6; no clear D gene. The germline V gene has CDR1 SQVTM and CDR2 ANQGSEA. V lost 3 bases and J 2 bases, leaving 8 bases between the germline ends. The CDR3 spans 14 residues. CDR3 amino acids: CSVDSGTGANVLTF. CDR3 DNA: TGCAGCGTTGACTCGGGTACTGGGGCCAACGTCCTGACTTTC.

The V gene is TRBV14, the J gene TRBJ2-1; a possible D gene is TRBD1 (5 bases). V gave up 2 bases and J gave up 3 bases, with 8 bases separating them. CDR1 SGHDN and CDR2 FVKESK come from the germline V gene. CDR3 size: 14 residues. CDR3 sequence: CASSQQGFYNEQFF. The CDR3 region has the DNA TGTGCCAGCAGCCAACAGGGATTCTACAATGAGCAGTTCTTC.

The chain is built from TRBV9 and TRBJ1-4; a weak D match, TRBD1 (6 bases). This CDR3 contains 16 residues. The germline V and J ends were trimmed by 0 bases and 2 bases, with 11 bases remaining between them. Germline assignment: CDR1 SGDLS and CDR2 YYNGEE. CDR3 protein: CASSVAGGHTNEKLFF. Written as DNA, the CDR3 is TGTGCCAGCAGCGTAGCGGGGGGACACACTAATGAAAAACTGTTTTTT.

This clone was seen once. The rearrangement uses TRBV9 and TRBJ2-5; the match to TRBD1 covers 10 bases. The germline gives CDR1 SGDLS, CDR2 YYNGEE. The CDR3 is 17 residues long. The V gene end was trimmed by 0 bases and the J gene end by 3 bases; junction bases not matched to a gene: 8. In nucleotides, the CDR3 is TGTGCCAGCAGCGTAGGAGTTTTAGGGACAGGGGAAGAGACCCAGTACTTC. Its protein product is CASSVGVLGTGEETQYF.

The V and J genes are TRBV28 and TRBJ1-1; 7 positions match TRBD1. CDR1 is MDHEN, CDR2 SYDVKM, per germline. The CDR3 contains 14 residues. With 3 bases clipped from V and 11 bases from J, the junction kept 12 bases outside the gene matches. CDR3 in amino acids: CASSFGQQGRQAFF. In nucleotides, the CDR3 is TGTGCCAGCAGTTTCGGCCAACAGGGGCGGCAGGCTTTCTTT.

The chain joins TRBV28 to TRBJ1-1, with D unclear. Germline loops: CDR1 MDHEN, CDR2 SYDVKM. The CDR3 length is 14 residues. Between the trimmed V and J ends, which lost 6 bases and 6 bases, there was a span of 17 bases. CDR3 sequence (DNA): TGTGCCAGCAGACCCCCCGGAGGAGGCGCTGAAGCTTTCTTT. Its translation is CASRPPGGGAEAFF.

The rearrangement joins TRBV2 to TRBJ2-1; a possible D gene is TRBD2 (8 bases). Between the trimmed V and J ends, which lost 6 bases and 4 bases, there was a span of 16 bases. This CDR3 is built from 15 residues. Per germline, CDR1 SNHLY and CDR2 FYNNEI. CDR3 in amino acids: CASSGGDSRYNEQFF. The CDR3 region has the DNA TGTGCCAGCAGCGGGGGGGACAGTAGATACAATGAGCAGTTCTTC.

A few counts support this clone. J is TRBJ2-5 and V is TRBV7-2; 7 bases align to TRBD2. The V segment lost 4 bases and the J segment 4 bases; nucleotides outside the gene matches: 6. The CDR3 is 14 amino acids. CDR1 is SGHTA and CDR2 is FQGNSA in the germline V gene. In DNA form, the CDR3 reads TGTGCCAGCAGCTCCGGGGGGTTCATAGAGACCCAGTACTTC. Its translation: CASSSGGFIETQYF.

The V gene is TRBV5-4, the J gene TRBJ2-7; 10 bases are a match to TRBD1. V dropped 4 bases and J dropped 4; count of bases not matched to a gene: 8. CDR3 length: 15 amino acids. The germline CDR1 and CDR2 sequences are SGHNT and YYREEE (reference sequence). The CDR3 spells CASSRYRDRGYEQYF. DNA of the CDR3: TGTGCCAGCAGCCGGTACAGGGACAGGGGTTACGAGCAGTACTTC.

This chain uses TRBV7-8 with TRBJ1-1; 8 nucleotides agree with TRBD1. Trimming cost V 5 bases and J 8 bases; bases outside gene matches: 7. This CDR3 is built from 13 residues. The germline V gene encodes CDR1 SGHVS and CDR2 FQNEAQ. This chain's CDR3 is CASSRAGTGEAFF. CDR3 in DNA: TGTGCCAGCAGCCGGGCCGGGACAGGCGAAGCTTTCTTT.

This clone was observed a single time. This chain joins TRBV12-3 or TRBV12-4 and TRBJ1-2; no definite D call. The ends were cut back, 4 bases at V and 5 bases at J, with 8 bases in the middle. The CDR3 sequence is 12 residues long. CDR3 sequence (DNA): TGTGCCAGCAGTTCGGGTCTTTATGGCTACACCTTC. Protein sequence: CASSSGLYGYTF.

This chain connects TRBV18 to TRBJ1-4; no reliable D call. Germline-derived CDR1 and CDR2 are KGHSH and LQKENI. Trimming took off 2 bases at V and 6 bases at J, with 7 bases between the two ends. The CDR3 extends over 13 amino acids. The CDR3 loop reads CASSPGLYEKLFF. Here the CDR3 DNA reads TGTGCCAGCTCACCAGGACTTTATGAAAAACTGTTTTTT.

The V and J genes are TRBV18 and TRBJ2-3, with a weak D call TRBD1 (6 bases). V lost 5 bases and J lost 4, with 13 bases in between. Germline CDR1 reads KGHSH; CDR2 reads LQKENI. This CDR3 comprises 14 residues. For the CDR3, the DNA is TGTGCCAGCTCATCCGGAACAGGGTCAGATACGCAGTATTTT. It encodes CASSSGTGSDTQYF.

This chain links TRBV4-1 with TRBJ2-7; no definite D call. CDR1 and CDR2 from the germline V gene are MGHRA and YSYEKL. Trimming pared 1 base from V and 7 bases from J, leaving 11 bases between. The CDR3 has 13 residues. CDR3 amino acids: CASSQVWALEQYF. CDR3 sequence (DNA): TGCGCCAGCAGCCAAGTTTGGGCCTTGGAGCAGTACTTC.

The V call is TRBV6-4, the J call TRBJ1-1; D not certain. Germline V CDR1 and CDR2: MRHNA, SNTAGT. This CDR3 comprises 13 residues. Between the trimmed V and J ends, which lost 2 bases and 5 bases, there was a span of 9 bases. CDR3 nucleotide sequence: TGTGCCAGCAGTGACGCGCGCGGGACTGAAGCTTTCTTT. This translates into CASSDARGTEAFF.